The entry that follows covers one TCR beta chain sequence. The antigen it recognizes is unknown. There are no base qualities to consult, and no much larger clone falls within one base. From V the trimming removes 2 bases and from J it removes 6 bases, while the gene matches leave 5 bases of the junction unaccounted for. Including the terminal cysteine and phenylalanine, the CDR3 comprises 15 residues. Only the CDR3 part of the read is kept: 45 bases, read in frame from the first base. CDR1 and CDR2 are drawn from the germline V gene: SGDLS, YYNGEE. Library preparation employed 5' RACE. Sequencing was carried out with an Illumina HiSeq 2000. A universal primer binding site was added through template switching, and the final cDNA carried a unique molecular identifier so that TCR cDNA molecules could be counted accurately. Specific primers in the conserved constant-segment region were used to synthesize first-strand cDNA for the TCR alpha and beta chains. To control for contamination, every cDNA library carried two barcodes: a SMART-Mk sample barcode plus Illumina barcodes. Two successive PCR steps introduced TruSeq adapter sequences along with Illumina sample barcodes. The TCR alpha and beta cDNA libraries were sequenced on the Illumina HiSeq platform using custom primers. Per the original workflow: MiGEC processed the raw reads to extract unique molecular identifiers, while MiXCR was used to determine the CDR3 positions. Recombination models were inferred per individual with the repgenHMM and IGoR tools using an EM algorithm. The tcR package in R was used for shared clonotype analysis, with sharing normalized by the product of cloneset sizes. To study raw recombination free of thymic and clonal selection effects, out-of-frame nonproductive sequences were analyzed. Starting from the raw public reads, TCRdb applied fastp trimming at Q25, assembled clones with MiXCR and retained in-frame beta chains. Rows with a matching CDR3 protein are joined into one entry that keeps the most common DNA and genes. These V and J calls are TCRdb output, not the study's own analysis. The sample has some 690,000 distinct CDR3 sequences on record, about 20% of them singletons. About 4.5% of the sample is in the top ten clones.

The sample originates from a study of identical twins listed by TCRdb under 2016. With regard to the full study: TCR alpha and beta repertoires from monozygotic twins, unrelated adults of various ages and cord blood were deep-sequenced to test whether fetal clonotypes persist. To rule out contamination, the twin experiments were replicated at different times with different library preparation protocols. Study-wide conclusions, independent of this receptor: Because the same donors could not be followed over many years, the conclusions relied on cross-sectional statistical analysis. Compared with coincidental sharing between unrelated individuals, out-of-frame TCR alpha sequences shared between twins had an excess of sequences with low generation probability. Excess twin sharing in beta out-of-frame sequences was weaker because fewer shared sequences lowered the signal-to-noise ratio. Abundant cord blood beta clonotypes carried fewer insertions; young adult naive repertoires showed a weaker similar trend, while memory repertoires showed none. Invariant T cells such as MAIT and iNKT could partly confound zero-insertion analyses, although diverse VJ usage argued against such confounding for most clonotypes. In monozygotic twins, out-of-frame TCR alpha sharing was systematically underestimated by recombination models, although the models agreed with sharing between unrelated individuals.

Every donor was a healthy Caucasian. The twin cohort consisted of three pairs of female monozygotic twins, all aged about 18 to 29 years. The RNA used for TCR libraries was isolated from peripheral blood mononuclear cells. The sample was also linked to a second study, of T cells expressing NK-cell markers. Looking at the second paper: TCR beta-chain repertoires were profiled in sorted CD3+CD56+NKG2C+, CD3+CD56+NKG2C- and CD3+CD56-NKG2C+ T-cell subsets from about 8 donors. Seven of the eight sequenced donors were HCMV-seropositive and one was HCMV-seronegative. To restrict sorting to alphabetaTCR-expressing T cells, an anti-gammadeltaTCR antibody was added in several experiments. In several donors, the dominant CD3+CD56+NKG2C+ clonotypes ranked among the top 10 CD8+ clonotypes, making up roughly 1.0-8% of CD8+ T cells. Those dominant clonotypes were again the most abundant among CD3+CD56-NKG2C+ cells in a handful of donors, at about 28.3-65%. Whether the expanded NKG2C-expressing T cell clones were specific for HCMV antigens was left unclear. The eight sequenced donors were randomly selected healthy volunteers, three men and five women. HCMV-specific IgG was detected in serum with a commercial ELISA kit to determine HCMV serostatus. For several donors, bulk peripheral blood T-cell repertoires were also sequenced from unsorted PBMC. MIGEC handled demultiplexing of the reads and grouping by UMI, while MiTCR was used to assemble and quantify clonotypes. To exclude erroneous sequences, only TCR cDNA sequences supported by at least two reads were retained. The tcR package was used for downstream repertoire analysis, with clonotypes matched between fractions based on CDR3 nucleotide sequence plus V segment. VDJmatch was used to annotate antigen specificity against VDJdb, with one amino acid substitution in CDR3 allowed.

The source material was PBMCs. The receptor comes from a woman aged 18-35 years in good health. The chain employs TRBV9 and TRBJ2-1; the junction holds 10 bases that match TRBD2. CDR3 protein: CASSVGLAGVNEQFF. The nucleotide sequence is TGTGCCAGCAGCGTCGGCCTAGCGGGAGTCAATGAGCAGTTCTTC.